This note documents a single T cell receptor (beta chain) sequence. Its antigen is currently not known. No base-level quality is on record; no much larger clone is a single base apart. The data belong to a study of patients and donors after allogeneic stem cell transplantation (dated by TCRdb to about 2020). The library was produced with RT-PCR. The data were produced on a NextSeq 550. Using fastp at Q25 and MiXCR, TCRdb reprocessed the public reads and kept productive beta chains. Every entry covers one CDR3 protein and lists the most common genes and DNA from its rows. The sample contains about 960,000 distinct CDR3 sequences, about a sixth of them found a single time. Of the sample, roughly 6% falls within the top ten clones. The CDR3 goes from the cysteine to the phenylalanine over 15 residues. Of the read, only the CDR3 DNA is kept; its 45 bases are in frame from base 1.

The sequencing sample was made of blood, either unsorted or a sorted T cell fraction (not recorded which). The receptor comes from a human donor who was either an allogeneic HSCT recipient or a stem cell or donor lymphocyte infusion donor (not recorded which). It is not recorded whose cells these are; they may come from a transplant donor. The V gene is TRBV12-3 or TRBV12-4 and the J gene is TRBJ1-2; 7 bases in the middle match TRBD1. The nucleotides are TGTGCTACCGTTCCTCAGTTAGGGGGCTTGGGCGGCTACACCTTC. This is translated as CATVPQLGGLGGYTF.